A selection of T cell receptor beta chains follows, all from one sample in a study of radiotherapy plus CTLA-4 blockade in lung cancer. This table comes from immunoSEQ multiplex PCR, and its TCRdb copy is limited to in-frame clones, with some not included. The data hold 60,000 to 70,000 clones, with 70% to 85% observed a single time. The sample was peripheral blood, taken from a patient treated with radiotherapy plus ipilimumab. These receptors originate from a human donor with non-small cell lung cancer who had a complete response to radiotherapy plus ipilimumab. Both conserved end residues are part of each CDR3. Each record gives: V gene, CDR3 length, J gene, CDR3 protein.

TRBV9	15	TRBJ2-7	CASSPFPGQGYEQYF
TRBV11-2	15	TRBJ2-1	CASSSRGAGGYEQFF
TRBV28	15	TRBJ1-5	CASRPGLGFNQPQHF
TRBV7-2	13	TRBJ2-1	CASSYFGGNEQFF
TRBV4-1	14	TRBJ2-1	CASSPGGGGQEQFF
TRBV14	17	TRBJ1-2	CASSQDPQSAANYGYTF
TRBV27	14	TRBJ1-5	CASSPPGGFEPQHF
TRBV11-3	17	TRBJ2-3	CASSPLPGGREADTQYF
TRBV7-8	18	TRBJ1-5	CASIPDGSGRADRQPQHF
TRBV20-1	11	TRBJ2-5	CSARGQKTQYF
TRBV5-1	15	TRBJ1-1	CASSLEGLMNTEAFF
TRBV19	16	TRBJ2-2	CASSLLTGSNTGELFF
TRBV10-1	15	TRBJ2-1	CASSESKTAYNEQFF
TRBV6-4	14	TRBJ1-6	CASSDEGTNSPLHF
TRBV25-1	18	TRBJ2-2	CASKRTSGGASNTGELFF
TRBV7-9	12	TRBJ2-3	CASSGKIYTQYF
TRBV7-6	16	TRBJ2-1	CASSSSGPTTYNEQFF
TRBV7-9	12	TRBJ1-2	CASSLRDYGYTF
TRBV6-6	11	TRBJ2-3	CASRITDTQYF
TRBV11-3	16	TRBJ1-2	CASSVQGASTNYGYTF
TRBV7-2	15	TRBJ2-3	CASSPRGLNTDTQYF
TRBV10-3	14	TRBJ1-4	CAISDRRKDEKLFF
TRBV10-2	13	TRBJ1-2	CASSVGKHYGYTF
TRBV4-1	16	TRBJ2-5	CASSQDRTGGWETQYF
TRBV28	17	TRBJ2-4	CASSLDQLLSSKNIQYF
TRBV10-3	14	TRBJ1-2	CATSDGGIHYGYTF
TRBV5-8	15	TRBJ1-5	CASSSDERRGQPQHF
TRBV19	16	TRBJ2-5	CASSISERGGLETQYF
TRBV6-6	15	TRBJ2-5	CASSYGAAAIETQYF
TRBV4-1	16	TRBJ2-2	CASSQDWGLNTGELFF
TRBV19	15	TRBJ2-1	CASSPSAPSYNEQFF
TRBV7-2	12	TRBJ2-3	CASSLAADTQYF
TRBV27	15	TRBJ1-1	CASRTSDRSYSEAFF